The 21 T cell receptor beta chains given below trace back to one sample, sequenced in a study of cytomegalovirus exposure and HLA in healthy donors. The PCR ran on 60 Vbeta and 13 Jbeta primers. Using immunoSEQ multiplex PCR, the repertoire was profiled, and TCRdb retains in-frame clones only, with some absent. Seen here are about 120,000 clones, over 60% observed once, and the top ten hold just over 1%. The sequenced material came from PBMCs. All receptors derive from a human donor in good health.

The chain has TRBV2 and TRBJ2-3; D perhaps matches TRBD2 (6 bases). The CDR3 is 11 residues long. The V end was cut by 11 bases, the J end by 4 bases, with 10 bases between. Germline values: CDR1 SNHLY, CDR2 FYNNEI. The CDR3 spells CAGTGSDTQYF. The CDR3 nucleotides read TGTGCCGGGACTGGATCAGATACGCAGTATTTT.

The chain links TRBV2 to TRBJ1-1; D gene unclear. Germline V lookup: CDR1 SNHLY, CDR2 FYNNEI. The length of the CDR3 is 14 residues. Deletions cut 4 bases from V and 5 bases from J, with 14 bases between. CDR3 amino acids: CASSAEGGRTEAFF. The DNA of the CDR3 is TGTGCCAGCAGTGCTGAGGGCGGGAGGACTGAAGCTTTCTTT.

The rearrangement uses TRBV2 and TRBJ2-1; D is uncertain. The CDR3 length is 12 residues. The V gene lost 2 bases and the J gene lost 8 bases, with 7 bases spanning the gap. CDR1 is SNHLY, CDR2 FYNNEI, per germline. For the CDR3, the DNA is TGTGCCAGCAGTGAAAATTTCTATGAGCAGTTCTTC. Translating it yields CASSENFYEQFF.

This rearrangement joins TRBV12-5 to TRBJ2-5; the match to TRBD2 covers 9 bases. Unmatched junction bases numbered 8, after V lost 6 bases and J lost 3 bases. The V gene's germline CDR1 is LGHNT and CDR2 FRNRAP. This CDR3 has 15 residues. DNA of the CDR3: TGTGCTAGTGGCCGGCCCTCTAGCGGGGAAGAGACCCAGTACTTC. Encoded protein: CASGRPSSGEETQYF.

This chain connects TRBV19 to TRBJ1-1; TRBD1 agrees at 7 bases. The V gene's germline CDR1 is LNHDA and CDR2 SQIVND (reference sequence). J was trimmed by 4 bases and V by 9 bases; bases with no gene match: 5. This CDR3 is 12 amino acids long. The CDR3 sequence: CASRQGPTEAFF. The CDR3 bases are TGTGCCAGCCGACAGGGTCCCACTGAAGCTTTCTTT. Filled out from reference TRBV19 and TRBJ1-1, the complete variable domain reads DGGITQSPKYLFRKEGQNVTLSCEQNLNHDAMYWYRQDPGQGLRLIYYSQIVNDFQKGDIAEGYSVSREKKESFPLTVTSAQKNPTAFYLCASRQGPTEAFFGQGTRLTVV.

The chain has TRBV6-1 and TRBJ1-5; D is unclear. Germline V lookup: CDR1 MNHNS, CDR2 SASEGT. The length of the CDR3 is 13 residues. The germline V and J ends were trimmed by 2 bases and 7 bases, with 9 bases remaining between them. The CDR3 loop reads CASSETVGQPQHF. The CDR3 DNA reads TGTGCCAGCAGTGAAACAGTCGGCCAGCCCCAGCATTTT.

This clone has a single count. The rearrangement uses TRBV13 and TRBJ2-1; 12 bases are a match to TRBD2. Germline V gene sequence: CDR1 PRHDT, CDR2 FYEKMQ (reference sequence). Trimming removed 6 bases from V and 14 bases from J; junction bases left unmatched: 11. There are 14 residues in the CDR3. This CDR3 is CASRQEASGGAEFF. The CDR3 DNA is TGTGCCAGCAGACAGGAGGCTAGCGGGGGGGCCGAGTTCTTC.

CDR3 sequence reads: CASSERVLADTQYF. The CDR3 DNA reads TGTGCCAGCAGTGAACGGGTACTAGCAGATACGCAGTATTTT. The V call is TRBV6-1, the J call TRBJ2-3, with D possibly TRBD2 on 5 matching bases. The CDR3 is 14 amino acids. The germline CDR1 and CDR2 sequences are MNHNS and SASEGT. V lost 2 bases and J 4 bases, leaving 10 bases between the germline ends.

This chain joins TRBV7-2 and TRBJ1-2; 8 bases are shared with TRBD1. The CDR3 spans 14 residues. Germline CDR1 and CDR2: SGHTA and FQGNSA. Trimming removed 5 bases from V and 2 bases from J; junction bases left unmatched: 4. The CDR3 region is CASSPTGVNYGYTF. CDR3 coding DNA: TGTGCCAGCAGCCCGACAGGGGTAAACTATGGCTACACCTTC.

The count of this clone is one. In DNA, the CDR3 is TGTGCCAGCATAGGGAGGGGTCCTGATCTTATGAACACTGAAGCTTTCTTT. Translated, it gives CASIGRGPDLMNTEAFF. The chain employs TRBV2 and TRBJ1-1, with D maybe TRBD1 (5 bases). V lost 7 bases and J 0 bases, leaving 21 bases between the germline ends. Germline V gene sequence: CDR1 SNHLY, CDR2 FYNNEI. This CDR3 has 17 amino acids. Full variable domain (rest looked up from reference TRBV2 and TRBJ1-1): EPEVTQTPSHQVTQMGQEVILRCVPISNHLYFYWYRQILGQKVEFLVSFYNNEISEKSEIFDDQFSVERPDGSNFTLKIRSTKLEDSAMYFCASIGRGPDLMNTEAFFGQGTRLTVV.

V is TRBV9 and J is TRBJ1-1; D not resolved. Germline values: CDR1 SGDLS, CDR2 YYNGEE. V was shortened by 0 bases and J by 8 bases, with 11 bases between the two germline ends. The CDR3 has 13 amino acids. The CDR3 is CASSVGGSAEAFF. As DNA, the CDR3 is TGTGCCAGCAGCGTAGGTGGGAGCGCCGAAGCTTTCTTT. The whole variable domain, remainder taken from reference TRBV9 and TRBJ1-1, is DSGVTQTPKHLITATGQRVTLRCSPRSGDLSVYWYQQSLDQGLQFLIQYYNGEERAKGNILERFSAQQFPDLHSELNLSSLELGDSALYFCASSVGGSAEAFFGQGTRLTVV.

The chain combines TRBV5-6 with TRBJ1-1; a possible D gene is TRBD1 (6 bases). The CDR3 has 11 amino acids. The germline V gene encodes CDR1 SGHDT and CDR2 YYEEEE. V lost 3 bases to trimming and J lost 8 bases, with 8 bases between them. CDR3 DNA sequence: TGTGCCAGCAGCTGGGGGACAGAAGCTTTCTTT. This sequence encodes CASSWGTEAFF.

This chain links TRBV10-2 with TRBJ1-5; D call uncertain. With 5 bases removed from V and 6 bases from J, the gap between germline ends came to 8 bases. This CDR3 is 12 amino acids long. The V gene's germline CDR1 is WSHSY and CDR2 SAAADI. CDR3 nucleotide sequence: TGCGCCAGCAGTACGGGAGGTCAGCCCCAGCATTTT. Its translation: CASSTGGQPQHF.

The CDR3 sequence: CASSQAGGTSYEQYF. DNA of the CDR3: TGTGCCAGCAGCCAGGCAGGGGGTACTTCCTACGAGCAGTACTTC. This chain links TRBV4-2 with TRBJ2-7, with 7 bases matching TRBD1. CDR3 length equals 15 residues. Germline CDR1 and CDR2: LGHNA and YNFKEQ. The ends lost 3 bases at V and 1 base at J; junction bases unmatched: 6.

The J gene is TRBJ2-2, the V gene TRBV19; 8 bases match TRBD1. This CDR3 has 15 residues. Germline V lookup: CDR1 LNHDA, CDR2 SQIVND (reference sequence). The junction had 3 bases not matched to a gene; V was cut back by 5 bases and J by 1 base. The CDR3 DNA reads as TGTGCCAGTAGTCCCGGGACAGGGAACACCGGGGAGCTGTTTTTT. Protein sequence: CASSPGTGNTGELFF.

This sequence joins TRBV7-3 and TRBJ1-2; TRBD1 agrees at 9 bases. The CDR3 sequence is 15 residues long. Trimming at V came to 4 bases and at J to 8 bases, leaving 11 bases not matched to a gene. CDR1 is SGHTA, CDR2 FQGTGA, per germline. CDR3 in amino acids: CASSSEPTGGEGYTF. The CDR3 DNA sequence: TGTGCCAGCAGCTCCGAACCGACAGGGGGTGAGGGCTACACCTTC. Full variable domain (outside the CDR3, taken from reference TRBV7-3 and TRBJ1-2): GAGVSQTPSNKVTEKGKYVELRCDPISGHTALYWYRQSLGQGPEFLIYFQGTGAADDSGLPNDRFFAVRPEGSVSTLKIQRTERGDSAVYLCASSSEPTGGEGYTFGSGTRLTVV.

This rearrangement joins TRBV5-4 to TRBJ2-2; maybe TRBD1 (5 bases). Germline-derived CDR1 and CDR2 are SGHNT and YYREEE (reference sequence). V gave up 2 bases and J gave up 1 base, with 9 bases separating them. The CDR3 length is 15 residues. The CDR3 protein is CASSLITGNTGELFF. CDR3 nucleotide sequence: TGTGCCAGCAGCTTAATAACAGGGAACACCGGGGAGCTGTTTTTT.

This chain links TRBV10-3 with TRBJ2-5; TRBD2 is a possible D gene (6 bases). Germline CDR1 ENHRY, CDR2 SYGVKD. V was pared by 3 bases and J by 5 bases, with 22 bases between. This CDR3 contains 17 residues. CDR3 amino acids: CAISDPGLRGPAETQYF. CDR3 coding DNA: TGTGCCATCAGTGACCCAGGCTTGCGGGGCCCGGCCGAGACCCAGTACTTC.

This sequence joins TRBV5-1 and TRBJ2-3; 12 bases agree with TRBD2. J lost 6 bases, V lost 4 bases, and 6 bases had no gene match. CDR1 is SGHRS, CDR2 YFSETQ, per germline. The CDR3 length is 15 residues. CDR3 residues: CASSDGLAGLDTQYF. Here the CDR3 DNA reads TGCGCCAGCAGCGACGGACTAGCGGGGTTGGATACGCAGTATTTT. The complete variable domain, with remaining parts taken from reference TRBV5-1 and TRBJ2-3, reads KAGVTQTPRYLIKTRGQQVTLSCSPISGHRSVSWYQQTPGQGLQFLFEYFSETQRNKGNFPGRFSGRQFSNSRSEMNVSTLELGDSALYLCASSDGLAGLDTQYFGPGTRLTVL.

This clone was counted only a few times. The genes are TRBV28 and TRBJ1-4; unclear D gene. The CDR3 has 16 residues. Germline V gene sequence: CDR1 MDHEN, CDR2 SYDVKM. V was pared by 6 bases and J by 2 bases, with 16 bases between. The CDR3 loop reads CASRCLEDPTNEKLFF. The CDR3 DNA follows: TGTGCCAGCAGGTGCCTAGAGGATCCGACTAATGAAAAACTGTTTTTT.

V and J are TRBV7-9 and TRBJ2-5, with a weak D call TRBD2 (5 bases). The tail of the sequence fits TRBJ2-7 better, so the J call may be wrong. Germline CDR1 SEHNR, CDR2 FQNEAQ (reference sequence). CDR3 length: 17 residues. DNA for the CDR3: TGTGCCAGCAGCACCCTCTGGCGGGTAGGGAGATTGGACGAGCAGTACTTC. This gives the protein CASSTLWRVGRLDEQYF.